Listed below are T cell receptor beta chains from one sample, sequenced in a study of beta chain features in type 1 diabetes. Profiling relied on immunoSEQ multiplex PCR, and the TCRdb table lists in-frame clones only, not all of them. Among a few hundred thousand clones listed, about 30% were seen once. The sample was naive CD4+ T cells from blood. These receptors were taken from a man aged 18 to 29 in good health. Both conserved end residues are part of each CDR3. A D gene is named only where the DNA matches it firmly. Some rows have no size entry. The others give once, few or many, or a class for an expanded clone.

CDR3 length | J gene | D gene | V gene | clone size | CDR3 protein | CDR3 DNA
13 | TRBJ1-5 | - | TRBV9 | - | CASSVEGYQPQHF | TGTGCCAGCAGCGTAGAGGGGTATCAGCCCCAGCATTTT
16 | TRBJ1-1 | - | TRBV18 | - | CASSPNGGWVNTEAFF | TGTGCCAGCTCCCCCAACGGGGGGTGGGTGAACACTGAAGCTTTCTTT
13 | TRBJ2-7 | TRBD1 | TRBV7-9 | - | CASSFDRVREQYF | TGTGCCAGCAGCTTCGACAGGGTGCGAGAGCAGTACTTC
12 | TRBJ1-4 | - | TRBV7-9 | - | CASSPQGEKLFF | TGTGCCAGCAGCCCGCAGGGTGAAAAACTGTTTTTT
11 | TRBJ2-7 | - | TRBV30 | few | CAWSASNEQYF | TGTGCCTGGAGTGCTAGTAACGAGCAGTACTTC
16 | TRBJ1-5 | - | TRBV15 | - | CATSEGGHLGNQPQHF | TGTGCCACCAGCGAAGGGGGACATTTGGGGAATCAGCCCCAGCATTTT
14 | TRBJ2-2 | - | TRBV4-1 | - | CASSQVGQTGELFF | TGCGCCAGCAGCCAAGTAGGACAGACCGGGGAGCTGTTTTTT
14 | TRBJ1-5 | - | TRBV7-9 | few | CASSLRGGNQPQHF | TGTGCCAGCAGCTTAAGGGGAGGCAATCAGCCCCAGCATTTT
15 | TRBJ2-7 | TRBD2 | TRBV7-2 | - | CASSLRLAGSYEQYF | TGTGCCAGCAGCTTAAGACTAGCGGGTAGCTACGAGCAGTACTTC
14 | TRBJ2-7 | - | TRBV9 | - | CASSVDAGPYEQYF | TGTGCCAGCAGCGTAGATGCAGGCCCCTACGAGCAGTACTTC
12 | TRBJ2-1 | TRBD1 | TRBV11-2 | few | CASSWDREKQFF | TGTGCCAGCAGCTGGGACAGGGAAAAGCAGTTCTTC
18 | TRBJ2-1 | TRBD2 | TRBV5-1 | - | CASSLFGLAGDLGNEQFF | TGCGCCAGCAGCTTGTTCGGACTAGCGGGAGATCTCGGCAATGAGCAGTTCTTC
14 | TRBJ2-5 | TRBD1 | TRBV19 | - | CASSKTGGEETQYF | TGTGCCAGTAGCAAGACAGGGGGTGAAGAGACCCAGTACTTC
16 | TRBJ2-5 | TRBD2 | TRBV4-1 | - | CASSQLRREYGETQYF | TGCGCCAGCAGCCAACTGCGGCGGGAGTACGGAGAGACCCAGTACTTC
16 | TRBJ2-3 | TRBD1 | TRBV13 | - | CASSIGQGLDTDTQYF | TGTGCCAGCAGCATCGGACAGGGGTTGGACACAGATACGCAGTATTTT
16 | TRBJ2-3 | TRBD2 | TRBV11-2 | few | CASSPLTSAITDTQYF | TGTGCCAGCAGCCCTCTGACTAGCGCCATCACAGATACGCAGTATTTT
12 | TRBJ2-3 | - | TRBV2 | - | CASIHEGVAQYF | TGTGCCAGCATCCACGAGGGGGTGGCGCAGTATTTT
14 | TRBJ1-2 | - | TRBV15 | - | CATSAEAIDYGYTF | TGTGCCACCAGCGCGGAAGCAATAGACTATGGCTACACCTTC
15 | TRBJ2-3 | TRBD2 | TRBV30 | few | CAWNSPGGYTDTQYF | TGTGCCTGGAACTCCCCCGGGGGGTACACAGATACGCAGTATTTT
14 | TRBJ2-5 | - | TRBV5-1 | few | CASSTGTARETQYF | TGCGCCAGCAGCACCGGGACGGCTCGGGAGACCCAGTACTTC
11 | TRBJ1-2 | - | TRBV29-1 | - | CSVGGDYGYTF | TGCAGCGTTGGAGGGGACTATGGCTACACCTTC
15 | TRBJ2-5 | TRBD1 | TRBV29-1 | few | CSAKAGTGAWETQYF | TGCAGCGCAAAGGCCGGGACAGGGGCATGGGAGACCCAGTACTTC
13 | TRBJ1-5 | - | TRBV7-2 | - | CASRPNGNQPQHF | TGTGCCAGCAGGCCGAACGGGAATCAGCCCCAGCATTTT
18 | TRBJ2-3 | - | TRBV28 | few | CASSLGPWGRTSTDTQYF | TGTGCCAGCAGTTTAGGCCCCTGGGGCAGAACTAGCACAGATACGCAGTATTTT
14 | TRBJ1-2 | - | TRBV29-1 | - | CSGEDSGSDYGYTF | TGCAGCGGTGAAGATTCCGGGAGCGACTATGGCTACACCTTC
15 | TRBJ2-1 | TRBD2 | TRBV7-2 | - | CASSAGLAGEGEQFF | TGTGCCAGCAGCGCTGGACTAGCGGGAGAGGGTGAGCAGTTCTTC
11 | TRBJ2-7 | - | TRBV20-1 | few | CSAGSPYEQYF | TGCAGTGCTGGGAGTCCCTACGAGCAGTACTTC
16 | TRBJ2-5 | - | TRBV11-3 | few | CASSLGALGSQETQYF | TGTGCCAGCAGCTTGGGAGCCCTTGGCTCCCAAGAGACCCAGTACTTC
13 | TRBJ2-7 | - | TRBV7-2 | - | CASSYTGNYEQYF | TGTGCCAGCAGCTACACCGGGAACTACGAGCAGTACTTC
17 | TRBJ2-1 | TRBD1 | TRBV7-9 | - | CASSLVSGQGWDNEQFF | TGTGCCAGCAGCTTAGTTTCCGGACAGGGGTGGGACAATGAGCAGTTCTTC
15 | TRBJ2-7 | - | TRBV7-2 | - | CASSPDIASHYEQYF | TGTGCCAGCAGCCCCGATATAGCTAGCCATTACGAGCAGTACTTC
14 | TRBJ1-5 | - | TRBV27 | once | CASSGLGIHQPQHF | TGTGCCAGCAGTGGGCTGGGGATTCATCAGCCCCAGCATTTT
15 | TRBJ2-6 | - | TRBV30 | - | CAWGFRRSGANVLTF | TGTGCCTGGGGGTTTCGGAGGTCTGGGGCCAACGTCCTGACTTTC
11 | TRBJ1-1 | - | TRBV30 | few | CAWSVTLVAFF | TGTGCCTGGAGTGTCACCCTCGTAGCTTTCTTT
15 | TRBJ2-6 | - | TRBV9 | - | CASRGRTYGANVLTF | TGTGCCAGCAGGGGACGGACATATGGGGCCAACGTCCTGACTTTC
12 | TRBJ1-1 | - | TRBV30 | few | CAWARMRTEAFF | TGTGCCTGGGCACGCATGCGGACTGAAGCTTTCTTT
15 | TRBJ2-7 | TRBD2 | TRBV9 | - | CASSVGGLAQYEQYF | TGTGCCAGCAGCGTAGGGGGACTAGCGCAATACGAGCAGTACTTC
15 | TRBJ2-3 | - | TRBV30 | - | CAWTLRGYSTDTQYF | TGTGCCTGGACCCTTCGGGGGTATAGCACAGATACGCAGTATTTT
13 | TRBJ2-1 | - | TRBV7-2 | - | CASSFGREYEQFF | TGTGCCAGCAGCTTCGGCAGGGAATATGAGCAGTTCTTC
12 | TRBJ2-5 | - | TRBV28 | - | CASSTPGETQYF | TGTGCCAGCAGCACCCCCGGGGAGACCCAGTACTTC
15 | TRBJ2-1 | TRBD2 | TRBV7-3 | once | CASSSRLAGVNEQFF | TGTGCCAGCAGCTCGCGACTAGCGGGAGTTAATGAGCAGTTCTTC
12 | TRBJ2-1 | - | TRBV9 | few | CASSVSYNEQFF | TGTGCCAGCAGCGTTTCCTACAATGAGCAGTTCTTC
15 | TRBJ2-3 | - | TRBV28 | - | CASTLRAGLTDTQYF | TGTGCCAGCACTCTCCGGGCGGGGCTCACAGATACGCAGTATTTT
17 | TRBJ2-4 | TRBD1 | TRBV4-1 | few | CASSPGQGNLAKNIQYF | TGCGCCAGCAGCCCGGGACAGGGGAATTTGGCCAAAAACATTCAGTACTTC
13 | TRBJ2-7 | - | TRBV7-9 | few | CASSLVGSDEQYF | TGTGCCAGCAGCTTAGTGGGGTCGGACGAGCAGTACTTC
14 | TRBJ1-1 | - | TRBV30 | few | CAWSPGTHNAEAFF | TGTGCCTGGAGTCCGGGGACACACAACGCTGAAGCTTTCTTT
15 | TRBJ1-5 | - | TRBV23-1 | few | CASSQSCRERQPQHF | TGCGCCAGCAGTCAATCGTGCAGGGAGAGGCAGCCCCAGCATTTT
18 | TRBJ2-1 | TRBD1 | TRBV9 | - | CASSVEAGGVYTYNEQFF | TGTGCCAGCAGCGTAGAGGCAGGGGGCGTGTACACCTACAATGAGCAGTTCTTC
16 | TRBJ2-3 | TRBD2 | TRBV30 | - | CAWRPLGLAGTDTQYF | TGTGCCTGGAGGCCCCTTGGACTAGCGGGCACAGATACGCAGTATTTT
13 | TRBJ1-2 | - | TRBV9 | few | CASSVMAGYGYTF | TGTGCCAGCAGCGTAATGGCAGGGTATGGCTACACCTTC
16 | TRBJ2-3 | TRBD2 | TRBV7-9 | - | CASSLPGVAGVATQYF | TGTGCCAGCAGTCTCCCCGGGGTAGCGGGAGTGGCGACGCAGTATTTT
12 | TRBJ2-5 | - | TRBV19 | few | CASSMTQETQYF | TGTGCCAGTAGTATGACCCAAGAGACCCAGTACTTC
13 | TRBJ2-5 | - | TRBV9 | - | CASSVSVQETQYF | TGTGCCAGCAGCGTTAGCGTGCAAGAGACCCAGTACTTC
13 | TRBJ1-1 | TRBD1 | TRBV30 | - | CAWSWDRATEAFF | TGTGCCTGGAGTTGGGACAGGGCCACTGAAGCTTTCTTT
12 | TRBJ2-5 | - | TRBV2 | - | CASRPTVETQYF | TGTGCCAGCAGACCTACCGTAGAGACCCAGTACTTC